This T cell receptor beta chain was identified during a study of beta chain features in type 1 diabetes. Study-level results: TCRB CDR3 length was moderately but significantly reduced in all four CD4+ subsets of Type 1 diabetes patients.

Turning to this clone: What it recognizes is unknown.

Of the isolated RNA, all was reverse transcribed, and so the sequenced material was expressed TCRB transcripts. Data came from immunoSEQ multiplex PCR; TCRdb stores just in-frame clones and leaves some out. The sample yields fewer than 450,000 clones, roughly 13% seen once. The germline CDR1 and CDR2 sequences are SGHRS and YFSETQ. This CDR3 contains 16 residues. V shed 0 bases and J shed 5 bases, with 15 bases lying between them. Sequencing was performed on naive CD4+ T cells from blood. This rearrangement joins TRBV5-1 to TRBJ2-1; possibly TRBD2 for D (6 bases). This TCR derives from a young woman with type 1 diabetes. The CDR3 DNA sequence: TGCGCCAGCAGCTTGGGGTCTAGCGCCCCAAACAATGAGCAGTTCTTC. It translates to CASSLGSSAPNNEQFF.